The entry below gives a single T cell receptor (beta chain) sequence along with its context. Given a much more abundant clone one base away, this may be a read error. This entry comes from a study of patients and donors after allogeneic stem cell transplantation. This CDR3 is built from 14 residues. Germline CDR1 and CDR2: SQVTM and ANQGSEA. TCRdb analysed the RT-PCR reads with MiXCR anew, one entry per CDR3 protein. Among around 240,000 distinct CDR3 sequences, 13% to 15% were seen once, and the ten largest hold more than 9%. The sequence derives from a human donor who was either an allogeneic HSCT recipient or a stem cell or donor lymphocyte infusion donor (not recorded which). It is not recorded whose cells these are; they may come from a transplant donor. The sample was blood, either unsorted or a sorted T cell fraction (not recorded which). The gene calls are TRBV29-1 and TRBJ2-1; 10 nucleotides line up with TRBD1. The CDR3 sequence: CSVEWDRGIDEQSF. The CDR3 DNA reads TGCAGCGTTGAATGGGACAGGGGTATCGATGAGCAGTCCTTC.